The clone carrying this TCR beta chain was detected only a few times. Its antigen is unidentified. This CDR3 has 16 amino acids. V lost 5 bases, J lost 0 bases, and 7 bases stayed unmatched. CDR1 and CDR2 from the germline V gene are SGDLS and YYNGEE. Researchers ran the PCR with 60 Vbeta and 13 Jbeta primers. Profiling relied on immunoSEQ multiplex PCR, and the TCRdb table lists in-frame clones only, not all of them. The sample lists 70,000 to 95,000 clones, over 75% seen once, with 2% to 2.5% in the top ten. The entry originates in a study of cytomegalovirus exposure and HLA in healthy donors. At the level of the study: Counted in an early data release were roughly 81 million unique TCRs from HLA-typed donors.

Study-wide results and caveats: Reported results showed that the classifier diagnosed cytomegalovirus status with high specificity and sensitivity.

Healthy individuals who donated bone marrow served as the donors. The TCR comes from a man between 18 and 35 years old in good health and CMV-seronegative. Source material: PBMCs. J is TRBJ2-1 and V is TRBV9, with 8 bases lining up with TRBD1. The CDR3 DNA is TGTGCCAGCAGACCCATGACAGGGGCCTCCTACAATGAGCAGTTCTTC. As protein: CASRPMTGASYNEQFF.